These 3 T cell receptor beta chains were all obtained from the same sample, sequenced in a study of CXCR3-negative and CXCR3-positive naive CD8 T cells. UMI-labeled TRB cDNA libraries were prepared by 5' RACE. TCRdb re-called the 5' RACE reads and catalogs CDR3 proteins one per entry, DNA excluded. This sample's table has 5,500 to 7,000 distinct CDR3 sequences. The sequencing input was naive CXCR3- CD8+ T cells from blood. Subset in this sample: CD45RO-CCR7+CD27+CD95- naive CD8+ T cells lacking CXCR3 (TNR3-). The receptors derive from a human donor in good health. Some clones in this sample may be carry-over from other donors' samples.

Judged by frequency, this clonotype is medium-sized (0.01 to 0.1%). CDR3: CAISESGGSYEQYF. This chain uses TRBV10-3 with TRBJ2-7; TCRdb lists TRBD1, though no DNA is available to test this call. Per germline, CDR1 ENHRY and CDR2 SYGVKD. The CDR3 consists of 14 residues.

The J gene is TRBJ2-7, the V gene TRBV5-1; no DNA is available, so the TRBD1 call from TCRdb remains unchecked. The CDR3 has 13 amino acids. The germline gives CDR1 SGHRS, CDR2 YFSETQ. This CDR3 reads CASSFGQTYEQYF.

This clonotype counts as medium-sized by frequency. The chain has TRBV29-1 and TRBJ2-2. The CDR3 covers 13 residues. From germline, CDR1 is SQVTM and CDR2 ANQGSEA. CDR3 loop: CSSRVTNTGELFF.